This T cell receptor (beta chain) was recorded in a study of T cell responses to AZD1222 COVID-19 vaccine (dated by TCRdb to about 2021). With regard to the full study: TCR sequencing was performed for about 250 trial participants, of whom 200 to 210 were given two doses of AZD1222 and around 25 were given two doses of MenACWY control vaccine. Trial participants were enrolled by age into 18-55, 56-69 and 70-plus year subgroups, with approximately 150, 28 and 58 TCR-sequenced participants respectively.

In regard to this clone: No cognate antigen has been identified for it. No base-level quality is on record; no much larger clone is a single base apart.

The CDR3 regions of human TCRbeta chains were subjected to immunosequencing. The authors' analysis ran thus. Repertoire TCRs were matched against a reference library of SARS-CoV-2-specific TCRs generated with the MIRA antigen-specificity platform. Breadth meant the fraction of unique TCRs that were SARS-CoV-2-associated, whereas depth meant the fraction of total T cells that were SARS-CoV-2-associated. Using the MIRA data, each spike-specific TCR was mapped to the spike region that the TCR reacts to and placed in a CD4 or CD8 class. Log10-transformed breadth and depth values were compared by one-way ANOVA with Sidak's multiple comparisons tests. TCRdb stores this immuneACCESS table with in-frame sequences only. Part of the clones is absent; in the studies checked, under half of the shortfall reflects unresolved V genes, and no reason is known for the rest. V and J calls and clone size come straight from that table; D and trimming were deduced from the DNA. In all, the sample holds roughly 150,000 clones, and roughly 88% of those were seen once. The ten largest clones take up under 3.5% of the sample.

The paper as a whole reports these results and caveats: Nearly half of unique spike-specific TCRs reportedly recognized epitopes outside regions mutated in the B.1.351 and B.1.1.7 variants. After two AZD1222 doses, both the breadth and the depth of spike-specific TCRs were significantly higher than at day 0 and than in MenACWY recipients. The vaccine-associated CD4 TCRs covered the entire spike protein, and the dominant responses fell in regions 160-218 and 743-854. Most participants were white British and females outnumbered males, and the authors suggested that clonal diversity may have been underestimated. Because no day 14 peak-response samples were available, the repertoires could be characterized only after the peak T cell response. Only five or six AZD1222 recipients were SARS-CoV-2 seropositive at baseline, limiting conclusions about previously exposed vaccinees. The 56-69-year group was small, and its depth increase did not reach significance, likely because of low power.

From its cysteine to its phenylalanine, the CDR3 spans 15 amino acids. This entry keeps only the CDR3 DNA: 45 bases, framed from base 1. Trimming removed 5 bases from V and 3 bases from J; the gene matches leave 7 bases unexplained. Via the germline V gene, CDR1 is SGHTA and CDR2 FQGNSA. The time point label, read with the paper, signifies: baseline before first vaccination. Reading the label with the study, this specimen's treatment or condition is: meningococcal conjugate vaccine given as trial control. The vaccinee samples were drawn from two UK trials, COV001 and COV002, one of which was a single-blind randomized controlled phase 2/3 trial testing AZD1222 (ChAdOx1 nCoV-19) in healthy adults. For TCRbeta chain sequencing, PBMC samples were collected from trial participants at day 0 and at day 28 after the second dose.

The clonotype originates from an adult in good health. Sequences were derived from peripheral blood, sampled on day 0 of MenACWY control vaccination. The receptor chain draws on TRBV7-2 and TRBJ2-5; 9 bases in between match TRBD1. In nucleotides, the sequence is TGTGCCAGCAGCCAAAGACGGACAGGGGAAGAGACCCAGTACTTC. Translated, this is CASSQRRTGEETQYF. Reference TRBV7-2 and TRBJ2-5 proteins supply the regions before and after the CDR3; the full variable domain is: GAGVSQSPSNKVTEKGKDVELRCDPISGHTALYWYRQSLGQGLEFLIYFQGNSAPDKSGLPSDRFSAERTGGSVSTLTIQRTQQEDSAVYLCASSQRRTGEETQYFGPGTRLLVL.